What follows describes a single T cell receptor beta chain. Its specificity is not known. The data were obtained in a study of cytotoxic CD8 clonotypes in ibrutinib-treated CLL. About the research overall: With a range of 6 to 36, the median treatment time before response samples were taken was approximately 11 months. Whole-study results and caveats: Increased clonality at ibrutinib response gave way to a return toward baseline at progression. Public clonotypes were rare and shrank or held steady on treatment.

TCRdb's table, derived via immunoSEQ multiplex PCR, lists solely in-frame clones and lacks some. The repertoire includes about 130,000 clones, 70% to 90% of them detected once, and around 2.1% sits in the top ten. V lost 2 bases and J 6 bases, leaving 19 bases between the germline ends. This CDR3 has 16 residues. Germline assignment: CDR1 MNHNY and CDR2 SVGAGI (reference sequence). The sequence came from a human donor with chronic lymphocytic leukemia. This chain connects TRBV6-6 to TRBJ1-2; the D gene is possibly TRBD1 (5 bases). Sequenced material: PBMCs, taken after 24 months of ibrutinib treatment. CDR3 in DNA: TGTGCCAGCAGTTACGGTGTCAGGGCGGGAGTCGATGGCTACACCTTC. This encodes CASSYGVRAGVDGYTF.